The sequence of this T cell receptor beta chain was determined in a study of T cell responses to AZD1222 COVID-19 vaccine. Study conclusions and caveats: Nearly half of spike-specific TCRs reportedly target variant regions that are unmutated in the B.1.351 and B.1.1.7 variants. The study identified only a handful of AZD1222 recipients as seropositive at baseline. White British ancestry dominated among donors, who included more females, and clonal diversity was possibly underestimated.

On this clone itself: Its antigen remains unidentified. A junction boundary mismatches the germline segment, possibly from a read error.

CDR1 and CDR2 from the germline V gene are SGHTA and FQGTGA. The CDR3 is 14 amino acids. Method: immunoSEQ multiplex PCR; TCRdb's copy keeps in-frame clones and lacks some. Here the sample spans 100,000 or so clones, roughly nine tenths being singletons. Source: peripheral blood, taken on day 0 of AZD1222 vaccination. The TCR was taken from an adult in good health. V gene TRBV7-3 combines with J gene TRBJ1-6, with D perhaps matching TRBD1 (5 bases). The CDR3, as DNA: TGTGCCAGCAGCTCTGGGGGTGGATCTTCATCCCTCCACTTT. Its translation is CASSSGGGSSSLHF.